This T cell receptor beta chain is from a study of identical twins. Broader study findings: The models systematically underestimated how much out-of-frame TCR alpha was shared in monozygotic twins. Twin-shared out-of-frame alpha sequences showed excess low generation probability.

As regards this clonotype: The antigen is undetermined.

The cDNA had a unique molecular identifier and a template-switch universal primer site. One entry per CDR3 protein results from TCRdb running MiXCR on the 5' RACE reads. This table holds approximately 350,000 distinct CDR3 sequences, more than 9% found once. The J segment lost 7 bases and the V segment lost 4 bases, leaving 3 bases of the junction unmatched. The CDR3 consists of 14 residues. The germline V gene encodes CDR1 MNHEY and CDR2 SMNVEV (reference sequence). These same data were also listed under a study on yellow fever vaccine responses in identical twins.

The sequence derives from a woman under 30 in good health. Sequenced: CD8+ T cells sorted from blood. J is TRBJ2-1 and V is TRBV27; 11 nucleotides match TRBD1. The CDR3 loop reads CASSSGTGGNEQFF. In DNA form, the CDR3 reads TGTGCCAGCAGTTCCGGGACAGGGGGTAATGAGCAGTTCTTC.